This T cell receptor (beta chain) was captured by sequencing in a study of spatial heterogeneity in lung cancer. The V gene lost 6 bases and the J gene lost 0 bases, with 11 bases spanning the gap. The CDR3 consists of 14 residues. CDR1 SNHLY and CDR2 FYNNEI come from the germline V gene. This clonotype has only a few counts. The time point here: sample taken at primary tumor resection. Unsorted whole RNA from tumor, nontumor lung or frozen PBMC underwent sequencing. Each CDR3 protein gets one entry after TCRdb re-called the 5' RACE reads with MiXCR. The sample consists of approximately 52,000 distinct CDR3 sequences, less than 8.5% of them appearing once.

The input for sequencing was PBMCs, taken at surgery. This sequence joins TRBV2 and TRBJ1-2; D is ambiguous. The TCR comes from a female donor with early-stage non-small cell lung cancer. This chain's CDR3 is CASSLGRTNYGYTF. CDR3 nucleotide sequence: TGTGCCAGCAGCCTCGGACGGACTAACTATGGCTACACCTTC.